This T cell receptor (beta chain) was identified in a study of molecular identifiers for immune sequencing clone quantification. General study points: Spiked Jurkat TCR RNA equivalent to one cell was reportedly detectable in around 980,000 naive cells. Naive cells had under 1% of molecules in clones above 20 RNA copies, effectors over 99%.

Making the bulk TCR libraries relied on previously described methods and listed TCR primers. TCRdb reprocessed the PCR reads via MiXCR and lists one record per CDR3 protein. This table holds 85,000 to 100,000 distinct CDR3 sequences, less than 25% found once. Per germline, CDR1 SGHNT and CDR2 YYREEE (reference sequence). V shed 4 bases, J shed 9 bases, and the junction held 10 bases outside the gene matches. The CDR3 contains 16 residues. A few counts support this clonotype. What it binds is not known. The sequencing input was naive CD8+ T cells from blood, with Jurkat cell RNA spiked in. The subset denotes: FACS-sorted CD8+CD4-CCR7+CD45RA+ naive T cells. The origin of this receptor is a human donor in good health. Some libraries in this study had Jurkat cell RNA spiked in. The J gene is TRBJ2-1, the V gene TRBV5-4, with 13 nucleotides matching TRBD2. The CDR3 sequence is CASSPWTSGSVGEQFF. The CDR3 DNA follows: TGTGCCAGCAGCCCTTGGACTAGCGGGAGCGTTGGTGAGCAGTTCTTC.